Listed below are T cell receptor beta chains from one sample, sequenced in a study of T-cell reconstitution after alpha-beta-depleted transplantation in children. TCRdb used MiXCR to reprocess the PCR reads, holding one entry per CDR3 protein. This table holds 80,000 to 100,000 distinct CDR3 sequences, 23% found once. This specimen was PBMCs, taken before TCRalphabeta/CD19-depleted stem cell transplant. Source of these receptors: a boy aged 2-9 years with acute lymphoblastic leukemia, due to receive a stem cell transplant. Each CDR3 is given with its conserved first and last residue. Fields, in order: J gene, D gene, V gene, CDR3 protein. A D gene is named only where the DNA matches it firmly.

J gene: TRBJ2-1
D gene: TRBD2
V gene: TRBV28
CDR3 protein: CASSFLAGVPNEQFF

J gene: TRBJ2-1
D gene: -
V gene: TRBV20-1
CDR3 protein: CSARGGTREQFF

J gene: TRBJ2-5
D gene: -
V gene: TRBV5-1
CDR3 protein: CASQSTGSGETQYF

J gene: TRBJ2-2
D gene: TRBD1
V gene: TRBV4-3
CDR3 protein: CASSQAFATQGVNTGELFF

J gene: TRBJ2-2
D gene: -
V gene: TRBV29-1
CDR3 protein: CSVEGGQLNTGELFF

J gene: TRBJ2-5
D gene: -
V gene: TRBV5-1
CDR3 protein: CASSLSGEETQYF

J gene: TRBJ2-5
D gene: -
V gene: TRBV5-6
CDR3 protein: CASSFPGYETQYF

J gene: TRBJ1-1
D gene: -
V gene: TRBV30
CDR3 protein: CAWSAMGNTEAFF

J gene: TRBJ2-7
D gene: -
V gene: TRBV28
CDR3 protein: CASSWARQSSYEQYF

J gene: TRBJ2-2
D gene: TRBD1
V gene: TRBV6-1
CDR3 protein: CASLVIAGTGYTGELFF

J gene: TRBJ2-7
D gene: -
V gene: TRBV3-1
CDR3 protein: CASSQDLRLDYEQYF

J gene: TRBJ2-7
D gene: -
V gene: TRBV7-9
CDR3 protein: CASLPNRYSYEQYF

J gene: TRBJ1-1
D gene: -
V gene: TRBV20-1
CDR3 protein: CSARDPPTETFF

J gene: TRBJ2-7
D gene: -
V gene: TRBV20-1
CDR3 protein: CSAPDWSRNNEQYF

J gene: TRBJ2-5
D gene: -
V gene: TRBV5-1
CDR3 protein: CASSSEAETQYF

J gene: TRBJ2-5
D gene: -
V gene: TRBV7-2
CDR3 protein: CASSLGGAYRETQYF

J gene: TRBJ1-2
D gene: TRBD1
V gene: TRBV28
CDR3 protein: CASRIQGARWGYTF

J gene: TRBJ2-1
D gene: -
V gene: TRBV29-1
CDR3 protein: CSVAPFGGGSPHNEQFF

J gene: TRBJ1-6
D gene: -
V gene: TRBV28
CDR3 protein: CASSSLTREHNSPLHF

J gene: TRBJ2-5
D gene: -
V gene: TRBV9
CDR3 protein: CASSELDQETQYF

J gene: TRBJ2-1
D gene: TRBD2
V gene: TRBV11-1
CDR3 protein: CASRRASGYNEQFF

J gene: TRBJ2-1
D gene: TRBD2
V gene: TRBV11-2
CDR3 protein: CASSWGTSSYNEQFF

J gene: TRBJ1-5
D gene: -
V gene: TRBV24-1
CDR3 protein: CATGGAGHQPQHF

J gene: TRBJ1-2
D gene: -
V gene: TRBV7-8
CDR3 protein: CASSLSRDGGYGYTF

J gene: TRBJ2-1
D gene: -
V gene: TRBV27
CDR3 protein: CASSLTLYNEQFF

J gene: TRBJ2-1
D gene: -
V gene: TRBV10-3
CDR3 protein: CAIRAGVSSYNEQFF

J gene: TRBJ2-1
D gene: TRBD2
V gene: TRBV5-1
CDR3 protein: CASSTGLGNEQFF

J gene: TRBJ2-6
D gene: TRBD1
V gene: TRBV9
CDR3 protein: CASSARQTGSGANVLTF

J gene: TRBJ2-1
D gene: -
V gene: TRBV28
CDR3 protein: CASCDLARGYNEQFF

J gene: TRBJ1-2
D gene: -
V gene: TRBV12-3/TRBV12-4
CDR3 protein: CASMRGGAAYGYTF

J gene: TRBJ1-5
D gene: -
V gene: TRBV12-3/TRBV12-4
CDR3 protein: CASSLSGAGGSNQPQHF

J gene: TRBJ2-5
D gene: -
V gene: TRBV7-2
CDR3 protein: CASSLIANPGETQYF

J gene: TRBJ2-5
D gene: -
V gene: TRBV7-2
CDR3 protein: CASTSRGSLETQYF

J gene: TRBJ2-5
D gene: TRBD2
V gene: TRBV5-1
CDR3 protein: CASSLADGRAAETQYF

J gene: TRBJ1-3
D gene: -
V gene: TRBV7-8
CDR3 protein: CASSLARGRNTIYF

J gene: TRBJ2-3
D gene: -
V gene: TRBV19
CDR3 protein: CASSGTHTDTQYF

J gene: TRBJ1-6
D gene: -
V gene: TRBV12-3/TRBV12-4
CDR3 protein: CASSLVQYNSPLHF

J gene: TRBJ2-7
D gene: TRBD1
V gene: TRBV20-1
CDR3 protein: CSARGYSKTGTASYEQYF

J gene: TRBJ2-3
D gene: -
V gene: TRBV5-6
CDR3 protein: CASSLGGGAEDTQYF

J gene: TRBJ1-3
D gene: -
V gene: TRBV28
CDR3 protein: CASSKGVSGNTIYF

J gene: TRBJ1-5
D gene: -
V gene: TRBV12-3/TRBV12-4
CDR3 protein: CASRKAGKGDQPQHF

J gene: TRBJ2-1
D gene: -
V gene: TRBV11-3
CDR3 protein: CASSFGVAEGPEQFF

J gene: TRBJ1-1
D gene: -
V gene: TRBV28
CDR3 protein: CASRLVRDEAFF

J gene: TRBJ1-2
D gene: -
V gene: TRBV5-4
CDR3 protein: CASSSSGDGAYGYTF

J gene: TRBJ2-3
D gene: TRBD2
V gene: TRBV12-3/TRBV12-4
CDR3 protein: CASSWSLAGDQGDTQYF

J gene: TRBJ1-2
D gene: -
V gene: TRBV18
CDR3 protein: CASSPGAGLLYGYTF

J gene: TRBJ2-6
D gene: -
V gene: TRBV10-3
CDR3 protein: CAISDPVVAGANVLTF

J gene: TRBJ2-7
D gene: -
V gene: TRBV7-2
CDR3 protein: CASSYRGGRDSYEQYF

J gene: TRBJ2-2
D gene: TRBD1
V gene: TRBV14
CDR3 protein: CASSPSLHRGYTGELFF

J gene: TRBJ2-3
D gene: TRBD2
V gene: TRBV5-1
CDR3 protein: CASSRTTSGDTQYF

J gene: TRBJ2-1
D gene: -
V gene: TRBV21-1
CDR3 protein: CASSKESGTTRGEQFF

J gene: TRBJ1-6
D gene: -
V gene: TRBV5-6
CDR3 protein: CASSPPGRYNSPLHF

J gene: TRBJ2-1
D gene: TRBD2
V gene: TRBV5-1
CDR3 protein: CASSLRTSGANEQFF

J gene: TRBJ1-5
D gene: TRBD1
V gene: TRBV20-1
CDR3 protein: CSARGTGGGQPQHF

J gene: TRBJ2-7
D gene: TRBD2
V gene: TRBV20-1
CDR3 protein: CSARRLAEPYEQYF

J gene: TRBJ1-5
D gene: TRBD1
V gene: TRBV6-1
CDR3 protein: CASVQGANQPQHF

J gene: TRBJ2-2
D gene: -
V gene: TRBV5-1
CDR3 protein: CASSSIVGGGTGELFF

J gene: TRBJ1-1
D gene: -
V gene: TRBV5-1
CDR3 protein: CASSLDGEGTEAFF

J gene: TRBJ1-2
D gene: -
V gene: TRBV20-1
CDR3 protein: CSARLTRDYGYTF